A selection of T cell receptor beta chains follows, all from one sample in a study of T cell clones after liver transplantation. The table came from immunoSEQ multiplex PCR; TCRdb's copy has only in-frame clones and leaves some out. The data hold about 60,000 clones, with 70% to 75% observed a single time. The input for sequencing was CD4+ T cells from blood, taken before liver transplant. These receptors were obtained from a human donor who received a liver transplant. CDR3s include the opening cysteine and the closing phenylalanine or tryptophan. D genes are given only for firm matches. Clone size is shown for a subset of rows, as once, few, many or a class of expanded clone.

d_call j_call v_call clone_size cdr3_nt cdr3_aa
TRBD1 TRBJ1-1 TRBV14 . TGTGCCAGCAGCTTCTCCGGGACAGGGGGAACTGAAGCTTTCTTT CASSFSGTGGTEAFF
TRBD1 TRBJ1-4 TRBV6-1 . TGTGCCAGCAGTGAAGGACAGGGTGGGGATGAAAAACTGTTTTTT CASSEGQGGDEKLFF
. TRBJ1-2 TRBV7-2 . TGTGCCAGCAGCCATTTAACAGGGCCAGGGGACTATGGCTACACCTTC CASSHLTGPGDYGYTF
TRBD1 TRBJ1-2 TRBV5-6 . TGTGCCAGCAGATCCCTCAATCCGGGACAGGGCGATGGCTACACCTTC CASRSLNPGQGDGYTF
. TRBJ2-7 TRBV7-2 . TGTGCCAGCAGCTTTTCCCCCGACACCGCCTACGAGCAGTACTTC CASSFSPDTAYEQYF
TRBD1 TRBJ2-7 TRBV18 . TGTGCCAGCTCACCAGGGCCCCTGACAGGGTACTTCTCCTACGAGCAGTACTTC CASSPGPLTGYFSYEQYF
. TRBJ2-2 TRBV25-1 . TGTGCCAGCAGGGAGCAGGGGGGTTCGAACACCGGGGAGCTGTTTTTT CASREQGGSNTGELFF
TRBD2 TRBJ2-3 TRBV9 . TGTGCCAGCAGCCGTGGGGGACTAGCGGATTTGTCAGATACGCAGTATTTT CASSRGGLADLSDTQYF
. TRBJ2-1 TRBV6-1 . TGTGCCAGCAGCGGCCTTCTACAGGGCTATGAGCAGTTCTTC CASSGLLQGYEQFF
. TRBJ2-7 TRBV7-2 . TGTGCCTGTGCTGACAGGAACCGCGAGCAGTACTTC CACADRNREQYF
. TRBJ2-3 TRBV11-2 few TGTGCCAGCAGCTTAGGGGGAGATAGGACGCAGTATTTT CASSLGGDRTQYF
TRBD1 TRBJ2-2 TRBV6-1 . TGTGCCAGCAGCGTCGACAGGGGGATCGGCGGGGAGCTGTTTTTT CASSVDRGIGGELFF
TRBD1 TRBJ2-2 TRBV7-8 . TGTGCCAGCAGTCTTTTAGGGACAGGGAGGGCCGGGGAGCTGTTTTTT CASSLLGTGRAGELFF
TRBD2 TRBJ2-1 TRBV12-5 . TGTGCTAGTGGTTCAAGCGGGGGGGCCAATGAGCAGTTCTTC CASGSSGGANEQFF
TRBD1 TRBJ2-1 TRBV7-2 . TGTGCCAGCAGCCAGACAGGGGATGGGGTCAATGAGCAGTTCTTC CASSQTGDGVNEQFF
. TRBJ1-2 TRBV28 . TGTGCCAGCAGTTTAATCGCACAGGGAGACTATGGCTACACCTTC CASSLIAQGDYGYTF
TRBD1 TRBJ2-7 TRBV7-2 . TGTGCCAGCACCTTTAGATGGAACCGGGACAGGGGGCCAGAGGAGCAGTACTTC CASTFRWNRDRGPEEQYF
. TRBJ1-2 TRBV7-3 . TGTGCCAGCAGCTTAAACGGGGGAGACTATGGCTACACCTTC CASSLNGGDYGYTF
TRBD2 TRBJ2-7 TRBV6-1 many TGTGCCAGCAGGACTAGCGGGACCTACGAGCAGTACTTC CASRTSGTYEQYF
TRBD2 TRBJ2-7 TRBV28 . TGTGCCAGCAGTCTGCTAGCGGGGGGCAGCGGAGGGCAGTACTTC CASSLLAGGSGGQYF
. TRBJ1-1 TRBV28 . TGTGCCAGCAGTCCCCTCAAGGTCAAGGCGGACACTGAAGCTTTCTTT CASSPLKVKADTEAFF
TRBD2 TRBJ2-7 TRBV11-2 . TGTGCCAGCAGCTTAGGGACTAGCGGAACCTACGAGCAGTACTTC CASSLGTSGTYEQYF
. TRBJ1-1 TRBV18 . TGTGCCAGCTCACCTGGGGGGGACACTGAAGCTTTCTTT CASSPGGDTEAFF
TRBD2 TRBJ2-1 TRBV19 . TGTGCCAGTAGTATGCTGGGAGGGGACAATGAGCAGTTCTTC CASSMLGGDNEQFF
. TRBJ2-3 TRBV27 . TGTGCCAGCAGTTCAGGGGGGACCAGCACAGATACGCAGTATTTT CASSSGGTSTDTQYF
TRBD1 TRBJ1-4 TRBV10-3 . TGTGCCATCAGTGTGGGGGACAGCCACGCAACTAATGAAAAACTGTTTTTT CAISVGDSHATNEKLFF
. TRBJ2-1 TRBV6-5 . TGTGCCAGCACCCCCTCCCGGGGACTCAATGAGCAGTTCTTC CASTPSRGLNEQFF
. TRBJ1-5 TRBV2 . TGTGCCAGCAGTGAAACCCGGAATCAGCCCCAGCATTTT CASSETRNQPQHF
. TRBJ1-4 TRBV27 . TGTGCCAGCAGTTTACAGGGGCCTAATGAAAAACTGTTTTTT CASSLQGPNEKLFF
. TRBJ1-5 TRBV7-8 few TGTGCCAGCAGCTTCCGCTCCAGGGGAAGCAATCAGCCCCAGCATTTT CASSFRSRGSNQPQHF
. TRBJ1-3 TRBV11-2 . TGTGCCAGCAGCCAACAGGGTACTGGAAACACCATATATTTT CASSQQGTGNTIYF
. TRBJ2-5 TRBV2 . TGTGCCAGCAGGCGGGGTTACCAAGAGACCCAGTACTTC CASRRGYQETQYF
TRBD1 TRBJ1-5 TRBV2 few TGTGCCAGCAGTACCCAGGGGGCGCGAGCTCAGCCCCAGCATTTT CASSTQGARAQPQHF
. TRBJ2-4 TRBV7-2 . TGTGCCAGCAGCTTGGGCGGGGGCACGGCCAAAAACATTCAGTACTTC CASSLGGGTAKNIQYF
. TRBJ1-6 TRBV25-1 few TGTGCCAGCAGTGATCCAGGGGACCTCTCCTATAATTCACCCCTCCACTTT CASSDPGDLSYNSPLHF
TRBD2 TRBJ2-3 TRBV10-3 few TGTGCCATAACAAGCGGGGCTAGCACAGATACGCAGTATTTT CAITSGASTDTQYF
TRBD1 TRBJ1-4 TRBV7-7 . TGTGCCAGCAGCTTGGGACAGGGGAGTGAAAAACTGTTTTTT CASSLGQGSEKLFF
. TRBJ1-2 TRBV27 . TGTGCCAGCAGTATATCCGGGGGGCCGAATGGCTACACCTTC CASSISGGPNGYTF
TRBD1 TRBJ1-3 TRBV28 . TGTGCCAGTGACAGGGCCCGAAGCTCTGGAAACACCATATATTTT CASDRARSSGNTIYF
. TRBJ1-5 TRBV5-5 . TGTGCCAGCAGCTTGGCCTATAGACAGGCGAATCAGCCCCAGCATTTT CASSLAYRQANQPQHF